This paragraph covers one T cell receptor (beta chain) sequence. The sample belongs to a study of T cells after yellow fever vaccination. Study findings and constraints: Weaker, the secondary response peaked sooner, at day 5 versus 15. Clones that expanded after primary vaccination mostly reappeared after the booster (roughly 96% CD4, approximately 85% CD8). CD4 and CD8 compartments shared a small share of clonotypes.

The 5'RACE template-switching step produced TCR cDNA and added a universal primer site and UMIs. TCRdb reprocessed the 5' RACE reads via MiXCR and lists one record per CDR3 protein. This sample has about 94,000 distinct CDR3 sequences; roughly 9% occur once, and the top ten carry around 17%. This CDR3 has 13 residues. The germline CDR1 and CDR2 sequences are PRHDT and FYEKMQ (reference sequence). Trimming removed 4 bases from V and 7 bases from J, with 12 bases in between. The source material was CD8+ T cells not binding an NS4B(214-222) dextramer, sorted from PBMCs, sampled around 15 days after the first yellow fever vaccination. The source of this sequence is a man between 18 and 29 years old who received the YFV17D yellow fever vaccine. The V and J genes are TRBV13 and TRBJ2-3; no reliable D call. CDR3: CASSSPIRHTQYF. The CDR3 DNA follows: TGTGCCAGCAGCTCACCGATAAGACATACGCAGTATTTT.